One sample yielded the 30 T cell receptor beta chains listed below, sequenced in a study of CD4+ T cells in melanoma. Here immunoSEQ multiplex PCR was the method, and the copy in TCRdb shows in-frame clones only, minus some. The sample contains over 100,000 clones, 80% to 95% of which appear only once. Material for sequencing was peripheral blood. The receptor set was obtained from a human donor with melanoma.

The chain links TRBV18 to TRBJ2-7; TRBD2 is a possible D gene (6 bases). The CDR3 sequence is 15 residues long. The germline gives CDR1 KGHSH, CDR2 LQKENI. Trimming took 3 bases from V and 6 from J, leaving 18 bases between them. This chain's CDR3 is CASSPTPGRGGEQYF. The CDR3 DNA is TGTGCCAGCTCACCCACACCCGGTCGGGGAGGCGAGCAGTACTTC.

The count of this clone is one. V is TRBV5-4 and J is TRBJ2-6, with D tentatively TRBD2 (7 bases). The V gene lost 8 bases and the J gene lost 2 bases, with 20 bases spanning the gap. This CDR3 spans 17 amino acids. From germline, CDR1 is SGHNT and CDR2 YYREEE (reference sequence). CDR3 in DNA: TGTGCCAGTACCAAAGGGGGGGCGCTGGCTGGGGCCAACGTCCTGACTTTC. As protein: CASTKGGALAGANVLTF.

This chain links TRBV5-1 with TRBJ2-5; maybe TRBD1 (5 bases). Germline V gives CDR1 SGHRS, CDR2 YFSETQ. V was shortened by 1 base and J by 1 base, with 11 bases between the two germline ends. There are 15 residues in the CDR3. The DNA of the CDR3 is TGCGCCAGCAGCTTGCAGGGTTTCCCCCAAGAGACCCAGTACTTC. Translated: CASSLQGFPQETQYF.

J is TRBJ2-3 and V is TRBV7-8, with a weak D call TRBD2 (7 bases). The V gene lost 7 bases and the J gene lost 6 bases, with 26 bases spanning the gap. CDR3 length equals 17 residues. In germline, CDR1 is SGHVS, CDR2 FQNEAQ. In DNA form, the CDR3 reads TGTGCCAGCATCCTAGGGGGTAGAGCGGGGATTGGTGATACGCAGTATTTT. This encodes CASILGGRAGIGDTQYF. Filled out from reference TRBV7-8 and TRBJ2-3, the complete variable domain reads GAGVSQSPRYKVAKRGQDVALRCDPISGHVSLFWYQQALGQGPEFLTYFQNEAQLDKSGLPSDRFFAERPEGSVSTLKIQRTQQEDSAVYLCASILGGRAGIGDTQYFGPGTRLTVL.

The J gene is TRBJ1-1, the V gene TRBV6-6, with 10 bases that match TRBD1. Germline loops: CDR1 MNHNY, CDR2 SVGAGI (reference sequence). The CDR3 sequence is 16 residues long. The V segment lost 6 bases and the J segment 0 bases; nucleotides outside the gene matches: 7. DNA of the CDR3: TGTGCCAGCAGAGACGGACAGGGGGGGATGAACACTGAAGCTTTCTTT. Its protein is CASRDGQGGMNTEAFF.

CDR3 bases: TGTGCCAGCAGTGGCTTAGCGGAAATGAACACCGGGGAGCTGTTTTTT. The encoded protein is CASSGLAEMNTGELFF. V and J are TRBV6-4 and TRBJ2-2; TRBD2 might be the D (6 bases). Germline loops: CDR1 MRHNA, CDR2 SNTAGT. The V gene lost 4 bases and the J gene lost 1 base, with 13 bases spanning the gap. The CDR3 length is 16 residues.

The V call is TRBV18, the J call TRBJ1-2; 8 bases fit TRBD1. The CDR3 is 15 residues long. The V gene's germline CDR1 is KGHSH and CDR2 LQKENI. V lost 4 bases to trimming and J lost 2 bases; unmatched junction nucleotides: 6. In DNA, the CDR3 is TGTGCCAGCTCACAGGGACAGGCGGCGAACTATGGCTACACCTTC. Protein sequence: CASSQGQAANYGYTF.

CDR3 DNA sequence: TGCGCCAGCAGTGAGTCGAACTATCCCGCGGATACGCAGTATTTT. Its translation is CASSESNYPADTQYF. The chain carries TRBV10-1 and TRBJ2-3; no definite D call. V lost 0 bases and J lost 6, with 13 bases in between. CDR1 WNHNN and CDR2 SYGVQD come from the germline V gene (reference sequence). This CDR3 is 15 amino acids long.

The table lists this clone with a few counts. This chain uses TRBV6-6 with TRBJ2-7, with D possibly matching TRBD1 (6 bases). The germline CDR1 and CDR2 sequences are MNHNY and SVGAGI (reference sequence). The CDR3 is 14 residues long. Deletions cut 2 bases from V and 3 bases from J, with 11 bases between. For the CDR3, the DNA is TGTGCCAGCAGTTACGCCGAGGGGGTCTACGAGCAGTACTTC. The encoded protein is CASSYAEGVYEQYF.

The V and J genes are TRBV5-1 and TRBJ2-5; the D gene is possibly TRBD1 (7 bases). Matching the DNA end better, TRBJ2-7 makes the J call doubtful. CDR1 SGHRS and CDR2 YFSETQ come from the germline V gene. The CDR3 extends over 15 amino acids. As DNA, the CDR3 is TGCGCCAGCAGCTTGGCGGAGGGGGCGCGCAACGAGCAGTACTTC. It yields the protein CASSLAEGARNEQYF.

The chain carries TRBV7-3 and TRBJ1-5; D gene ambiguous. This CDR3 is built from 13 residues. The germline CDR1 and CDR2 sequences are SGHTA and FQGTGA. V dropped 5 bases and J dropped 6 bases, with 11 bases sitting between them. This CDR3 reads CASSRGAGQPQHF. The CDR3 nucleotides are TGTGCCAGCAGCCGAGGCGCGGGTCAGCCCCAGCATTTT. The variable domain in full, with the rest retrieved from reference TRBV7-3 and TRBJ1-5, is GAGVSQTPSNKVTEKGKYVELRCDPISGHTALYWYRQSLGQGPEFLIYFQGTGAADDSGLPNDRFFAVRPEGSVSTLKIQRTERGDSAVYLCASSRGAGQPQHFGDGTRLSIL.

The chain links TRBV6-5 to TRBJ2-7; TRBD1 aligns across 8 bases. Germline V gives CDR1 MNHEY, CDR2 SVGAGI. The CDR3 is 13 amino acids. Losses at the gene ends were 8 bases for V and 6 bases for J; bases not matched to a gene: 9. The CDR3 bases are TGTGCCAGCTCCAGGGGGCGCCTCGGCGAGCAGTACTTC. Protein: CASSRGRLGEQYF.

This rearrangement joins TRBV14 to TRBJ1-4; D might be TRBD1 (5 bases). This CDR3 is 16 amino acids long. V was pared by 0 bases and J by 6 bases, with 14 bases between. The germline V gene encodes CDR1 SGHDN and CDR2 FVKESK. The DNA of the CDR3 is TGTGCCAGCAGCCAAGAGTGGAGGGGTGTCGATGAAAAACTGTTTTTT. Its translation is CASSQEWRGVDEKLFF.

The V and J genes are TRBV10-1 and TRBJ1-2; unclear D gene. The CDR3 loop spans 12 amino acids. Germline-derived CDR1 and CDR2 are WNHNN and SYGVQD (reference sequence). With 9 bases removed from V and 4 bases from J, the gap between germline ends came to 12 bases. CDR3 in amino acids: CASTAGIYGYTF. As DNA, the CDR3 is TGCGCCAGTACCGCGGGGATCTATGGCTACACCTTC.

For the CDR3, the DNA is TGCGCCAGCAGCTCAAAGTGGGGGGCCCAAGAGACCCAGTACTTC. As protein: CASSSKWGAQETQYF. The V call is TRBV5-1, the J call TRBJ2-5, with D possibly called TRBD1 or TRBD2 (6 bases each). The CDR3 loop spans 15 amino acids. Germline V gene data show CDR1 as SGHRS and CDR2 as YFSETQ. Trimming removed 3 bases from V and 1 base from J, with 13 bases in between.

The genes are TRBV9 and TRBJ2-7; a possible D gene is TRBD1 (6 bases). The V gene lost 4 bases and the J gene lost 6 bases, with 17 bases spanning the gap. CDR3 length: 14 amino acids. From germline, CDR1 is SGDLS and CDR2 YYNGEE. CDR3 sequence (DNA): TGTGCCAGCAGCCCTAGGACAGTGGGACCCGAGCAGTACTTC. This encodes CASSPRTVGPEQYF.

This rearrangement joins TRBV6-1 to TRBJ1-2; possibly TRBD1 for D (5 bases). The CDR3 loop spans 12 amino acids. In germline, CDR1 is MNHNS, CDR2 SASEGT. V lost 4 bases and J 3 bases, leaving 6 bases between the germline ends. CDR3: CASSAGHYGYTF. The CDR3, as DNA: TGTGCCAGCAGTGCGGGGCACTATGGCTACACCTTC.

The rearrangement links TRBV7-6 to TRBJ2-7; D uncertain. Germline loops: CDR1 SGHVS, CDR2 FNYEAQ. This CDR3 has 14 residues. The V end lost 6 bases, the J end lost 7 bases, and 19 bases lay between the germline ends. The CDR3 protein is CASSPPLTPWEQYF. CDR3 nucleotides: TGTGCCAGCAGTCCTCCCCTGACCCCGTGGGAGCAGTACTTC.

This clone was counted a single time. V gene TRBV30 combines with J gene TRBJ1-6, with 9 bases lining up with TRBD1. The junction had 6 bases not matched to a gene; V was cut back by 1 base and J by 11 bases. Looked up from germline, CDR1 is GTSNPN and CDR2 is SVGIG (reference sequence). CDR3 size: 14 residues. CDR3 protein: CAWSEGQGLAPLHF. In DNA form, the CDR3 reads TGTGCCTGGAGTGAGGGACAGGGTCTAGCACCCCTCCACTTT. The full variable domain, rest sourced from reference TRBV30 and TRBJ1-6, is SQTIHQWPATLVQPVGSPLSLECTVEGTSNPNLYWYRQAAGRGLQLLFYSVGIGQISSEVPQNLSASRPQDRQFILSSKKLLLSDSGFYLCAWSEGQGLAPLHFGNGTRLTVT.

In this sample, this clone turned up once. The chain joins TRBV5-1 to TRBJ1-2, with unresolved D. The germline V and J ends were trimmed by 0 bases and 3 bases, with 12 bases remaining between them. The CDR3 spans 15 residues. CDR1 and CDR2 (germline): SGHRS, YFSETQ. CDR3 in amino acids: CASSLGFGRYYGYTF. The CDR3 coding sequence is TGCGCCAGCAGCTTGGGGTTCGGCAGATACTATGGCTACACCTTC.

This CDR3 reads CASSPVGSGYGYTF. The CDR3 region has the DNA TGTGCCAGCAGCCCCGTGGGGTCAGGGTATGGCTACACCTTC. J is TRBJ1-2 and V is TRBV28; possibly TRBD1 for D (5 bases). CDR1 is MDHEN and CDR2 is SYDVKM in the germline V gene. This CDR3 region has 14 residues. The V gene lost 6 bases and the J gene lost 5 bases, with 16 bases spanning the gap.

This clone was seen a single time. The chain recombines TRBV18 with TRBJ2-1; 9 nucleotides agree with TRBD1. Unmatched junction bases numbered 6, after V lost 4 bases and J lost 2 bases. The CDR3 is 16 residues long. CDR1 and CDR2 from the germline V gene are KGHSH and LQKENI. The DNA for the CDR3 is TGTGCCAGCTCACTCTACAGGGGGCACGCCTACAATGAGCAGTTCTTC. It encodes CASSLYRGHAYNEQFF.

The V and J genes are TRBV25-1 and TRBJ2-7, with TRBD1 matching 7 bases. V was pared by 3 bases and J by 0 bases, with 8 bases of the junction left unmatched. Germline CDR1 and CDR2: MGHDK and SYGVNS. This CDR3 has 16 amino acids. The chain's CDR3 is CASSDQTGIFSYEQYF. CDR3 sequence (DNA): TGTGCCAGCAGTGACCAGACAGGGATATTCTCCTACGAGCAGTACTTC.

This sequence joins TRBV9 and TRBJ1-2; no reliable D call. CDR3 size: 13 residues. Germline values: CDR1 SGDLS, CDR2 YYNGEE. V shed 0 bases and J shed 4 bases, with 7 bases lying between them. DNA for the CDR3: TGTGCCAGCAGCGTAGCCAGCTCCTATGGCTACACCTTC. This encodes CASSVASSYGYTF.

This chain uses TRBV4-3 with TRBJ2-7, with D possibly TRBD2 on 5 matching bases. The CDR3 has 21 residues. Trimming removed 5 bases from V and 2 bases from J, with 34 bases in between. Germline CDR1 reads LGHNA; CDR2 reads YSLEER. CDR3: CASSKGLAFTHIRGGPYEQYF. In DNA, the CDR3 is TGCGCCAGCAGCAAAGGGCTCGCTTTTACCCACATACGAGGAGGACCCTACGAGCAGTACTTC.

The gene calls are TRBV7-3 and TRBJ2-1; 9 positions agree with TRBD2. Unmatched junction bases numbered 5, after V lost 5 bases and J lost 6 bases. The CDR3 length is 14 residues. Germline CDR1 is SGHTA and CDR2 is FQGTGA. The CDR3 reads CASSIPGLANEQFF. Here the CDR3 DNA reads TGTGCCAGCAGCATCCCGGGACTAGCCAATGAGCAGTTCTTC.

The CDR3 protein is CTSSPSRRYTGELFF. The CDR3 DNA sequence: TGCACCAGCAGCCCATCAAGAAGGTACACCGGGGAGCTGTTTTTT. The chain is built from TRBV1 and TRBJ2-2. TRBV1 is described as a pseudogene. This CDR3 is 15 amino acids long.

V and J are TRBV7-9 and TRBJ1-1; perhaps TRBD1 as D (5 bases). Germline lookup yields CDR1 SEHNR and CDR2 FQNEAQ (reference sequence). V shed 1 base and J shed 4 bases, with 10 bases lying between them. The CDR3 spans 14 residues. CDR3: CASSLDGGGTEAFF. The CDR3 nucleotides are TGTGCCAGCAGCTTAGATGGGGGTGGCACTGAAGCTTTCTTT. Combining the CDR3 with reference TRBV7-9 and TRBJ1-1 gives the whole variable domain DTGVSQNPRHKITKRGQNVTFRCDPISEHNRLYWYRQTLGQGPEFLTYFQNEAQLEKSRLLSDRFSAERPKGSFSTLEIQRTEQGDSAMYLCASSLDGGGTEAFFGQGTRLTVV.

The V call is TRBV27, the J call TRBJ2-2; 8 positions match TRBD2. CDR3 size: 15 residues. Trimming removed 6 bases from V and 5 bases from J; junction bases left unmatched: 8. Germline V lookup: CDR1 MNHEY, CDR2 SMNVEV (reference sequence). CDR3 region: CASRRGLAGTGELFF. CDR3 sequence (DNA): TGTGCCAGCAGGCGCGGACTAGCTGGAACCGGGGAGCTGTTTTTT.

This chain connects TRBV19 to TRBJ1-2; no reliable D call. CDR3 length equals 13 residues. Germline-derived CDR1 and CDR2 are LNHDA and SQIVND (reference sequence). Trimming removed 6 bases from V and 2 bases from J, with 10 bases in between. CDR3 in amino acids: CASRTAPNYGYTF. For the CDR3, the DNA is TGTGCCAGTAGAACGGCCCCCAACTATGGCTACACCTTC.